Listed below are T cell receptor beta chains from one sample, sequenced in a study of blood T cell repertoires in COVID-19. Clones were sequenced by immunoSEQ multiplex PCR, and TCRdb holds only the in-frame ones, with some missing. The sample records approximately 100,000 clones, roughly 86% being singletons. Sequencing was done on a sample of peripheral blood. These receptors originate from a woman aged 25 to 39 with acute or convalescent COVID-19. The CDR3 runs from the conserved cysteine through the conserved F or W. A D gene is named only where the DNA matches it firmly. Clone size is not always given. Where it is, it says once, few, many or a class for expanded clones.

TGTGCCAGCAGTGAATGGAAAGGGGGAGAAGAAAAACTGTTTTTT	CASSEWKGGEEKLFF	TRBJ1-4	-	TRBV25-1	-
TGTGCCAGCAGTGAGGGCAGGTCTGGAGCTTTCTTT	CASSEGRSGAFF	TRBJ1-1	-	TRBV12-3/TRBV12-4	-
TGTGCCAGCAGTTACGGAGTGGCAGGGGGCCGCGACACTGAAGCTTTCTTT	CASSYGVAGGRDTEAFF	TRBJ1-1	-	TRBV6-2/TRBV6-3	TRBD1
TGTGCCAGCAGCGGCACAGGGATTAGCGCTGGCTACACCTTC	CASSGTGISAGYTF	TRBJ1-2	-	TRBV6-5	-
TGTGCCAGCAGCCAAGTTGACGGGGGAGATAATGAAAAACTGTTTTTT	CASSQVDGGDNEKLFF	TRBJ1-4	-	TRBV3-1/TRBV3-2	-
TGTGCCAGCAGTGAAGCGGGGACAGGTATCGGGCAGTACTTC	CASSEAGTGIGQYF	TRBJ2-7	-	TRBV2	TRBD1
TGTGCCAGCAGTGAAATGGAGGACTATGGCTACACCTTC	CASSEMEDYGYTF	TRBJ1-2	-	TRBV2	-
TGTGCCAGCTCACCACCGGGGGCTAGCACAGATACGCAGTATTTT	CASSPPGASTDTQYF	TRBJ2-3	many	TRBV18	-
TGCGCCAGCAGCCCTCTCTCCGAGCTCTATGGCTACACCTTC	CASSPLSELYGYTF	TRBJ1-2	-	TRBV5-1	-
TGTGCCAGCAGCTTCGACAGGGCGAACTATGGCTACACCTTC	CASSFDRANYGYTF	TRBJ1-2	-	TRBV5-6	TRBD1
TGCGCCAGCAGCTCCCGACAGGGGAGGGGGAACACTGAAGCTTTCTTT	CASSSRQGRGNTEAFF	TRBJ1-1	once	TRBV5-1	TRBD1
TGTGCCAGCAGTTCGAGACACACGGATTCCTACAATGAGCAGTTCTTC	CASSSRHTDSYNEQFF	TRBJ2-1	-	TRBV7-8	-
TGTGCCAGTAGTATAGGCCGTGAGACTAGCCGTACCGGGGAGCTGTTTTTT	CASSIGRETSRTGELFF	TRBJ2-2	-	TRBV19	TRBD2
TGTGCCAGCAGTTTGAATTACCTGAGCCCCGGGGAGCTGTTTTTT	CASSLNYLSPGELFF	TRBJ2-2	once	TRBV28	-
TGTGCCAGCAGCTTAGGTCCCTTTGAGGAGCAGTACTTC	CASSLGPFEEQYF	TRBJ2-7	-	TRBV7-3	-
TGCGCCAGCAGCTTGACGGGACAGGGTAGAGAGACCCAGTACTTC	CASSLTGQGRETQYF	TRBJ2-5	few	TRBV5-1	TRBD1
TGTGCCTCCACCAGGGGGGTGGGGACTGAAGCTTTCTTT	CASTRGVGTEAFF	TRBJ1-1	-	TRBV19	TRBD1
TGCAGTGCGAGGGGAGGCGAAAAACTGTTTTTT	CSARGGEKLFF	TRBJ1-4	-	TRBV20-1	-
TGTGCCAGCAGCCCCCAGGTCACCAGATCCCTCTACGAGCAGTACTTC	CASSPQVTRSLYEQYF	TRBJ2-7	-	TRBV7-6	-
TGTGCCAGCAGCTTAGGGAGTCCACAAAACAATGAGCAGTTCTTC	CASSLGSPQNNEQFF	TRBJ2-1	-	TRBV7-3	-
TGTGCCAGCAGCCAACGGGGGGTTTCGTCTCAGCCCCAGCATTTT	CASSQRGVSSQPQHF	TRBJ1-5	-	TRBV4-2	-
TGCGCCAGCAGCTCCCCCACACAGGGTCCCCGCCAAGAGACCCAGTACTTC	CASSSPTQGPRQETQYF	TRBJ2-5	-	TRBV5-1	-
TGTGCCAGCACCCCCCGGGACAGGGGGGGTTATGGCTACACCTTC	CASTPRDRGGYGYTF	TRBJ1-2	-	TRBV27	TRBD1
TGTGCCTGGAGTGTGGGACAGACAAATTCACCCCTCCACTTT	CAWSVGQTNSPLHF	TRBJ1-6	once	TRBV30	TRBD1
TGTGCCACCAGTGACCCGGGACATCCTTCGAACACCGGGGAGCTGTTTTTT	CATSDPGHPSNTGELFF	TRBJ2-2	once	TRBV24-1	-
TGTGCCAGCAGCCTAACCTTGGGACAGGGTCCAGATGGCTACACCTTC	CASSLTLGQGPDGYTF	TRBJ1-2	few	TRBV7-3	TRBD1
TGTGCTAGTGGTTTGGCCCCCCCGGGACAGCTGAACACCGGGGAGCTGTTTTTT	CASGLAPPGQLNTGELFF	TRBJ2-2	-	TRBV12-5	TRBD1
TGTGCCAGTAGTATGGTCGGGACACTAAACTATGGCTACACCTTC	CASSMVGTLNYGYTF	TRBJ1-2	-	TRBV19	-
TGTGCCAGTTGCCGGGACAGGGTGAACACCGGGGAGCTGTTTTTT	CASCRDRVNTGELFF	TRBJ2-2	once	TRBV2	TRBD1
TGTGCCAGCAGCCGCTACAGGGATGTGCAGTACTTC	CASSRYRDVQYF	TRBJ2-7	-	TRBV7-2	-
TGCGCCAGCAGCTTGGAGGACGGGGTGGGCACTGAAGCTTTCTTT	CASSLEDGVGTEAFF	TRBJ1-1	-	TRBV5-1	-
TGTGCCAGCAGTTTTACTGGGCCCCAGCATTTT	CASSFTGPQHF	TRBJ1-5	once	TRBV12-3/TRBV12-4	-
TGTGCCAGCAGTGCCGGGAGAACGACTGGAAACACCATATATTTT	CASSAGRTTGNTIYF	TRBJ1-3	few	TRBV6-4	-
TGCGCCAGCAGCCCCGAGAGGTCCGGGGAGCTGTTTTTT	CASSPERSGELFF	TRBJ2-2	-	TRBV4-1	-
TGTGCCAGCGCCCGAGGCAGGGGGTATGGCTACACCTTC	CASARGRGYGYTF	TRBJ1-2	-	TRBV2	TRBD1
TGTGCCAGCAGTGAGGCGGACAGGGGTGCTGGCTACACCTTC	CASSEADRGAGYTF	TRBJ1-2	-	TRBV2	TRBD1
TGTGCCAGCAGCCTAGGGACAGTGGGGCGGAAACTGTTTTTT	CASSLGTVGRKLFF	TRBJ1-4	few	TRBV3-1/TRBV3-2	TRBD1
TGCGCCAGCAGCGCGGGGGCCCGTAAAGGCTCCTACGAGCAGTACTTC	CASSAGARKGSYEQYF	TRBJ2-7	-	TRBV5-1	-
TGTGCCAGCTCACCACTCGGGACAGTTAATCAGCCCCAGCATTTT	CASSPLGTVNQPQHF	TRBJ1-5	-	TRBV18	TRBD1
TGCGCCAGCAGCCAATCACAGGGGACCCTCCACTTT	CASSQSQGTLHF	TRBJ1-6	-	TRBV4-1	TRBD1
TGCAGCGTTGAAGATCCCGGAGGAAATACGCAGTATTTT	CSVEDPGGNTQYF	TRBJ2-3	-	TRBV29-1	-
TGCGCCAGCAGCCCCACGAGTTTCCAAGAGACCCAGTACTTC	CASSPTSFQETQYF	TRBJ2-5	-	TRBV5-1	-
TGTGCCAGCAGCCAAGATTTGGCACAGGGGGAGGTCTATGGCTACACCTTC	CASSQDLAQGEVYGYTF	TRBJ1-2	-	TRBV3-1/TRBV3-2	TRBD1
TGCGCCAGCAGTGTAGGTTTTTACGGGACAGGGGTTGATGGCTACACCTTC	CASSVGFYGTGVDGYTF	TRBJ1-2	-	TRBV10-2	TRBD1
TGTGCCAGTAAGGACAGGGGGTTCGCGGCCGGGGAGCTGTTTTTT	CASKDRGFAAGELFF	TRBJ2-2	-	TRBV19	TRBD1
TGTGCCAGCAGTTTGATAAGGACTAGCGGGGGCGATACGCAGTATTTT	CASSLIRTSGGDTQYF	TRBJ2-3	-	TRBV6-2/TRBV6-3	TRBD2